This T cell receptor beta chain was captured in a study of technical replicates of blood from a few donors. Data came from immunoSEQ multiplex PCR; TCRdb stores just in-frame clones and leaves some out. The sample consists of 75,000 to 100,000 clones, just under 95% of them appearing once. The CDR3 runs to 15 residues. Germline V lookup: CDR1 MNHEY, CDR2 SMNVEV (reference sequence). V lost 5 bases to trimming and J lost 6 bases, with 20 bases between them. The receptor comes from a human donor in good health. The sequenced sample was T cells isolated from PBMCs. The V and J genes are TRBV27 and TRBJ2-7, with D possibly TRBD2 on 6 matching bases. This chain's CDR3 is CASSGGPILSGEQYF. The DNA of the CDR3 is TGTGCCAGCAGTGGGGGTCCGATTCTTAGCGGCGAGCAGTACTTC.